The source of this TCR beta chain is a study of cytomegalovirus exposure and HLA in healthy donors (TCRdb year 2017). A note on the overall study: According to a later analysis, one platform produced both the 100 to 150 validation repertoires and the roughly 640 repertoires of the first cohort. The study aimed to test whether signatures of past pathogen exposure could be identified by cataloging public T cell receptors. A separate validation cohort of about 110 different subjects was used in addition to the approximately 700-subject first cohort. High-throughput TCR immunosequencing, statistical association of individual TCRs with disease status, and machine learning were combined to predict cytomegalovirus infection status. The research as a whole found: In both the original and validation cohorts, the classifier was reported to diagnose cytomegalovirus status with high specificity and sensitivity. Across donors, most TCR sequences were observed very rarely, whereas some public TCRs were present in many individuals. The authors suggested that the approach could potentially be generalized to other disease states and immunological phenotypes. The study gave a list of about 150 TCR beta chains associated with cytomegalovirus. A few of the identified cytomegalovirus-associated TCR beta chains were confirmed in vitro to be specific for cytomegalovirus antigens. A later analysis had no HLA typing for the validation cohort, so co-occurrence there was scored across all 130 or so repertoires. In a later analysis, TCRs clustered in the first cohort were found to also tend to co-occur in the 110 or so validation repertoires, with 94% of cluster scores above 0.

Library construction relied on the immunoSEQ multiplex PCR assay. The original pipeline was this. A statistical classification framework was built to diagnose cytomegalovirus status from the catalog of TCR beta chain sequences. The table was pulled from immuneACCESS by TCRdb, which kept in-frame rearrangements only. Such tables lose some clones; where checked, under half of the loss comes from unresolved V genes, and the rest has no known cause. V, J and clone size derive from that table, while D and trimming were established from the DNA sequence. The sample table holds about 160,000 clones, of which about 88% were seen once. The leading ten clones occupy approximately 2.2% of the sample. The donors belonged to the validation cohort of about 110 subjects, which was separate from the roughly 670-subject first cohort. The CDR3, from cysteine to phenylalanine, totals 10 residues. The only DNA kept is the CDR3, 30 bases in frame from the first base. The germline V gene (reference sequence) specifies LNHDA as CDR1 and SQIVND as CDR2. Trimming takes 8 bases from V and 14 bases from J, and the germline ends sit 13 bases apart.

Worth noting for this clone: Its antigen is unknown. The sample holds no much larger clone one base away, and base qualities are not on file.

Sequenced material: PBMCs. The source of this sequence is a woman aged 18 to 35 in good health and CMV-seronegative. Recombination connected TRBV19 to TRBJ1-3; 5 matching bases give a weak D call of TRBD1. The CDR3 region has the sequence CASRVGHLYF. The nucleotide sequence is TGTGCCAGTCGTGTAGGACATTTATATTTT.